One and the same sample provided the 5 T cell receptor beta chains below, sequenced in a study of cytomegalovirus exposure and HLA in healthy donors. Use of 60 Vbeta and 13 Jbeta primers characterized the PCR. The table came from immunoSEQ multiplex PCR; TCRdb's copy has only in-frame clones and leaves some out. The sample yields about 150,000 clones, about 70% seen once. The sequenced sample consisted of PBMCs. Receptor source: a man between 60 and 70 years old in good health and CMV-seronegative.

V is TRBV14 and J is TRBJ2-7; maybe TRBD2 (6 bases). Trimming took 4 bases from V and 2 from J, leaving 15 bases between them. Germline CDR1 reads SGHDN; CDR2 reads FVKESK. There are 15 residues in the CDR3. The DNA for the CDR3 is TGTGCCAGCAGCCTAAAGTTCACGGGGGCCTACGAGCAGTACTTC. Its protein is CASSLKFTGAYEQYF.

This rearrangement joins TRBV7-6 to TRBJ1-1; TRBD1 is a possible D gene (6 bases). Looked up from germline, CDR1 is SGHVS and CDR2 is FNYEAQ. Trimming took 6 bases from V and 4 from J, leaving 12 bases between them. There are 13 residues in the CDR3. CDR3 coding DNA: TGTGCCAGCAGTAAAGGACAGTCCACTGAAGCTTTCTTT. Its protein is CASSKGQSTEAFF.

With respect to this clone: At one end, the junction sequence differs from germline, possibly due to a read error. The chain joins TRBV25-1 to TRBJ2-5; TRBD2 aligns across 8 bases. There are 15 residues in the CDR3. Germline lookup yields CDR1 MGHDK and CDR2 SYGVNS. This CDR3 is CASTPTTSAQEAQYF. The CDR3 nucleotides are TGTGCCAGCACCCCAACGACTAGCGCCCAAGAGGCCCAGTACTTC. Looking up the rest from reference TRBV25-1 and TRBJ2-5 gives the full variable domain: EADIYQTPRYLVIGTGKKITLECSQTMGHDKMYWYQQDPGMELHLIHYSYGVNSTEKGDLSSESTVSRIRTEHFPLTLESARPSHTSQYLCASTPTTSAQEAQYFGPGTRLLVL.

The gene calls are TRBV6-6 and TRBJ1-4, with TRBD1 matching 7 bases. With 7 bases clipped from V and 4 bases from J, the junction kept 12 bases outside the gene matches. The germline CDR1 and CDR2 sequences are MNHNY and SVGAGI (reference sequence). The CDR3 loop spans 16 amino acids. The CDR3 sequence: CASNRFRDSDNEKLFF. CDR3 sequence (DNA): TGTGCCAGCAATCGATTCCGGGACAGCGATAATGAAAAACTGTTTTTT.

The chain uses TRBV7-3 and TRBJ2-5; 11 bases map to TRBD2. V lost 5 bases, J lost 2 bases, and 7 bases stayed unmatched. The CDR3 has 16 amino acids. CDR1 is SGHTA and CDR2 is FQGTGA in the germline V gene. The CDR3 sequence: CASSQNSGRGQETQYF. DNA for the CDR3: TGTGCCAGCAGCCAAAATAGCGGGAGGGGGCAAGAGACCCAGTACTTC. The variable domain in full, completed from reference TRBV7-3 and TRBJ2-5, reads GAGVSQTPSNKVTEKGKYVELRCDPISGHTALYWYRQSLGQGPEFLIYFQGTGAADDSGLPNDRFFAVRPEGSVSTLKIQRTERGDSAVYLCASSQNSGRGQETQYFGPGTRLLVL.